These 29 T cell receptor beta chains were all obtained from the same sample, sequenced in a study of blood T cell repertoires in COVID-19. This table comes from immunoSEQ multiplex PCR, and its TCRdb copy is limited to in-frame clones, with some not included. The sample records approximately 160,000 clones, under 95% being singletons. Sequenced: peripheral blood. Every receptor here comes from a man in his 60s with active or convalescent COVID-19.

As to this clone: The identical CDR3 is also encoded by other nucleotide sequences in the sample. J is TRBJ2-7 and V is TRBV18, with 13 positions matching TRBD2. The germline CDR1 and CDR2 sequences are KGHSH and LQKENI. CDR3 size: 15 residues. The V and J ends lost 3 bases and 5 bases, in that order; junction bases with no gene match: 4. In nucleotides, the CDR3 is TGTGCCAGCTCACCGGGACTAGCGGGGTCCCACGAGCAGTACTTC. Its protein product is CASSPGLAGSHEQYF.

In DNA, the CDR3 is TGTGCCAGTAGTCCGGAGGACAGGATGGGCACTGAAGCTTTCTTT. It codes for CASSPEDRMGTEAFF. V and J are TRBV19 and TRBJ1-1; 7 nucleotides match TRBD1. Germline lookup yields CDR1 LNHDA and CDR2 SQIVND (reference sequence). Trimming removed 5 bases from V and 4 bases from J; junction bases left unmatched: 10. The CDR3 is 15 residues long.

This clone is a singleton in its sample. V is TRBV21-1 and J is TRBJ1-3; the D segment call TRBD1 is taken from the table without a DNA check. TRBV21-1 is marked as a pseudogene. The CDR3 consists of 14 residues. CDR3 region: CATKTGPYGNTIYF. The CDR3 DNA is TGTGCCACCAAGACAGGGCCGTACGGAAACACCATATATTTT.

In its sample, this clone was seen a few times. The V call is TRBV5-1, the J call TRBJ2-3; 15 bases match TRBD2. The V segment lost 3 bases and the J segment 2 bases; nucleotides outside the gene matches: 7. Germline loops: CDR1 SGHRS, CDR2 YFSETQ. The CDR3 spans 18 residues. CDR3 sequence (DNA): TGCGCCAGCAGCTCAAGGGGACTAGCGGGAGGACCCACAGATACGCAGTATTTT. It is translated as CASSSRGLAGGPTDTQYF.

The V and J genes are TRBV10-1 and TRBJ1-5; no firm D call. The CDR3 contains 13 residues. Germline-derived CDR1 and CDR2 are WNHNN and SYGVQD (reference sequence). Trimming shortened V by 3 bases and J by 5 bases, and 8 bases separated the two germline ends. In nucleotides, the CDR3 is TGCGCCAGCAGTGAAACGGTGTATCAGCCCCAGCATTTT. Its translation is CASSETVYQPQHF.

This clone was detected only once. The V and J genes are TRBV3-1 (or the pseudogene TRBV3-2) and TRBJ2-5; weak D call: TRBD1 (5 bases). The germline V and J ends were trimmed by 3 bases and 5 bases, with 10 bases remaining between them. In germline, CDR1 is LGHDT, CDR2 YNNKEL (reference sequence). There are 13 residues in the CDR3. This CDR3 is CASSQTEAETQYF. The CDR3 coding sequence is TGTGCCAGCAGCCAGACAGAGGCGGAGACCCAGTACTTC.

This chain connects TRBV7-2 to TRBJ2-7, with TRBD1 identical over 7 bases. The CDR3 length is 15 residues. Losses at the gene ends were 2 bases for V and 0 bases for J; bases not matched to a gene: 4. The V gene's germline CDR1 is SGHTA and CDR2 FQGNSA. CDR3 DNA: TGTGCCAGCAGCTTACTAGGACAGGCCTCCTACGAGCAGTACTTC. It yields the protein CASSLLGQASYEQYF.

This chain uses TRBV27 with TRBJ2-4; maybe TRBD1 (6 bases). V was cut by 4 bases and J by 1 base, with 14 bases left in between. The CDR3 runs 16 residues. CDR1 is MNHEY and CDR2 is SMNVEV in the germline V gene (reference sequence). CDR3 sequence reads: CASSSGQPGAKNIQYF. CDR3 in DNA: TGTGCCAGCAGTTCTGGACAGCCCGGGGCCAAAAACATTCAGTACTTC.

This clone was counted between two and nine times. This chain joins TRBV5-1 and TRBJ1-4; a weak D match, TRBD1 (5 bases). Germline values: CDR1 SGHRS, CDR2 YFSETQ. V was trimmed by 0 bases and J by 8 bases, leaving 14 bases between them. The CDR3 runs to 15 residues. CDR3 DNA sequence: TGCGCCAGCAGCTTGGCGGCCGCGGGGCTGGAAAAACTGTTTTTT. It specifies CASSLAAAGLEKLFF. Full variable domain (rest looked up from reference TRBV5-1 and TRBJ1-4): KAGVTQTPRYLIKTRGQQVTLSCSPISGHRSVSWYQQTPGQGLQFLFEYFSETQRNKGNFPGRFSGRQFSNSRSEMNVSTLELGDSALYLCASSLAAAGLEKLFFGSGTQLSVL.

V is TRBV18 and J is TRBJ1-1, with TRBD1 matching over 8 bases. The trim removed 8 bases at V and 3 bases at J, leaving 5 bases unmatched. CDR1 and CDR2 from the germline V gene are KGHSH and LQKENI. The CDR3 length is 13 residues. As DNA, the CDR3 is TGTGCCAGCCGAGAACAGGGGGACACTGAAGCTTTCTTT. This encodes CASREQGDTEAFF.

V and J are TRBV19 and TRBJ1-2; TRBD1 matches 7 bases. The CDR3 totals 14 residues. J gave up 4 bases and V 7 bases, and 9 bases lay outside the gene matches. The germline V gene has CDR1 LNHDA and CDR2 SQIVND (reference sequence). This chain's CDR3 is CASIPRDRLYGYTF. CDR3 coding DNA: TGTGCCAGTATCCCCCGGGACAGACTCTATGGCTACACCTTC.

Written as DNA, the CDR3 is TGTGCCAGCAGCAACCTCCCAGGGGAGGGCGAGCAGTACTTC. Its translation: CASSNLPGEGEQYF. V and J are TRBV21-1 and TRBJ2-7; the D call of TRBD2 is as the table states it, not checked on the DNA. TRBV21-1 is a recognized pseudogene. CDR3 size: 14 residues.

The chain carries TRBV2 and TRBJ2-1, with 8 bases that match TRBD2. This CDR3 is built from 16 residues. Germline CDR1 and CDR2: SNHLY and FYNNEI. The junction had 11 bases not matched to a gene; V was cut back by 7 bases and J by 3 bases. The chain's CDR3 is CASTMNLGLDYNEQFF. CDR3 nucleotide sequence: TGTGCCAGCACTATGAATCTGGGACTAGACTACAATGAGCAGTTCTTC.

Remarks on this clone: Other DNA variants within this sample encode the same CDR3. V is TRBV29-1 and J is TRBJ1-1; D is perhaps TRBD1 (5 bases). The V gene lost 4 bases and the J gene lost 4 bases, with 7 bases spanning the gap. Germline assignment: CDR1 SQVTM and CDR2 ANQGSEA. The CDR3 is 11 residues long. The CDR3 loop is CSVVRGTEAFF. The CDR3 coding sequence is TGCAGCGTTGTAAGGGGCACTGAAGCTTTCTTT.

The chain carries TRBV19 and TRBJ1-3; a weak D match, TRBD1 (5 bases). V lost 3 bases, J lost 13 bases, and 13 bases lay in between. This CDR3 region has 12 residues. Germline V gene data show CDR1 as LNHDA and CDR2 as SQIVND (reference sequence). CDR3 in DNA: TGTGCCAGTAGTATCCGGGGGACGGATATATATTTT. This translates into CASSIRGTDIYF.

This rearrangement joins TRBV5-8 to TRBJ2-3, with a tentative D call TRBD1 (5 bases). Germline assignment: CDR1 SGHTS and CDR2 YDEGEE. The V and J ends lost 5 bases and 2 bases respectively, with 18 bases between them. CDR3 length equals 16 residues. In nucleotides, the CDR3 is TGTGCCAGCAGGGCACAGGAGTGGGGTTTCACAGATACGCAGTATTTT. Translated: CASRAQEWGFTDTQYF.

The CDR3 is CATSDSAQGFQETQYF. The CDR3 coding sequence is TGTGCCACCAGTGATTCCGCACAGGGGTTCCAAGAGACCCAGTACTTC. J is TRBJ2-5 and V is TRBV24-1, with 7 nucleotides matching TRBD1. The V segment lost 2 bases and the J segment 1 base; nucleotides outside the gene matches: 6. CDR1 and CDR2 (germline): KGHDR, SFDVKD. The length of the CDR3 is 16 residues.

The gene calls are TRBV6-5 and TRBJ1-6; D might be TRBD1 (6 bases). CDR3 length: 15 amino acids. The V end was cut by 6 bases, the J end by 8 bases, with 17 bases between. Germline CDR1 MNHEY, CDR2 SVGAGI. In DNA, the CDR3 is TGTGCCAGCAGGCCTCTACAGGGTGGGGATTCACCCCTCCACTTT. Protein product: CASRPLQGGDSPLHF.

The V call is TRBV3-1 (or the pseudogene TRBV3-2), the J call TRBJ2-7; 7 nucleotides agree with TRBD1. The germline V gene has CDR1 LGHDT and CDR2 YNNKEL (reference sequence). Unmatched junction bases numbered 8, after V lost 3 bases and J lost 6 bases. The CDR3 has 14 residues. The CDR3 coding sequence is TGTGCCAGCAGCCACTTAAGTTCAGGGGGCGAGCAGTACTTC. Amino acids: CASSHLSSGGEQYF.

CDR3 sequence (DNA): TGTGCCATCAGTGTGGGGCAGAATGGAAACACCATATATTTT. Protein sequence: CAISVGQNGNTIYF. The rearrangement joins TRBV10-3 to TRBJ1-3; a possible D gene is TRBD1 (5 bases). This CDR3 has 14 residues. Between the trimmed V and J ends, which lost 4 bases and 3 bases, there was a span of 10 bases. Germline CDR1 and CDR2: ENHRY and SYGVKD.

Here the CDR3 reads CASSLIQANNEQFF. In DNA, the CDR3 is TGTGCCAGCAGCTTGATACAGGCCAACAATGAGCAGTTCTTC. The V gene is TRBV5-6, the J gene TRBJ2-1, with D tentatively TRBD1 (5 bases). Germline V CDR1 and CDR2: SGHDT, YYEEEE. This CDR3 comprises 14 residues. Trimming removed 1 base from V and 5 bases from J, with 10 bases in between.

As concerns this clone: Other DNA sequences within the sample encode an identical CDR3. The chain employs TRBV5-1 and TRBJ2-5, with D possibly TRBD1 on 5 matching bases. The CDR3 has 14 residues. V lost 0 bases and J 4 bases, leaving 10 bases between the germline ends. Germline CDR1 is SGHRS and CDR2 is YFSETQ. Written as DNA, the CDR3 is TGCGCCAGCAGCTTGGGGCAGGGTGGAGAGACCCAGTACTTC. It yields the protein CASSLGQGGETQYF.

The genes are TRBV6-5 and TRBJ1-1; D not certain. V lost 0 bases and J 0 bases, leaving 8 bases between the germline ends. Looked up from germline, CDR1 is MNHEY and CDR2 is SVGAGI. The CDR3 length is 15 residues. CDR3 residues: CASSYSAALNTEAFF. The CDR3 nucleotides are TGTGCCAGCAGTTACTCCGCGGCCCTGAACACTGAAGCTTTCTTT.

The chain recombines TRBV14 with TRBJ1-1, with unresolved D. Trimming cost V 4 bases and J 11 bases, with 17 bases left between them. The CDR3 loop spans 13 amino acids. The V gene's germline CDR1 is SGHDN and CDR2 FVKESK. Written as DNA, the CDR3 is TGTGCCAGCAGCCCAAGCAACAGCCAGGCGGCTTTCTTT. Amino acid sequence: CASSPSNSQAAFF.

This sequence joins TRBV15 and TRBJ2-2; D remains ambiguous. Germline V gene sequence: CDR1 LNHNV, CDR2 YYDKDF (reference sequence). Trimming took off 5 bases at V and 2 bases at J, with 6 bases between the two ends. The CDR3 is made up of 13 amino acids. The DNA for the CDR3 is TGTGCCACCAGCGACTTAAACACCGGGGAGCTGTTTTTT. The encoded protein is CATSDLNTGELFF.

This chain connects TRBV24-1 to TRBJ2-1, with 10 bases aligning to TRBD1. With 0 bases clipped from V and 6 bases from J, the junction kept 1 base outside the gene matches. CDR3 length equals 15 residues. In germline, CDR1 is KGHDR, CDR2 SFDVKD. CDR3 DNA sequence: TGTGCCACCAGTGATTTGGACAGGGGGCCCAATGAGCAGTTCTTC. Translating gives CATSDLDRGPNEQFF.

Comments on this clone: This CDR3 is also generated by other DNA sequences in the sample. The chain links TRBV5-4 to TRBJ2-5, with D unclear. This CDR3 comprises 11 residues. CDR1 is SGHNT, CDR2 YYREEE, per germline (reference sequence). The V end was cut by 3 bases, the J end by 2 bases, with 2 bases between. The CDR3 loop reads CASSSQETQYF. CDR3 in DNA: TGTGCCAGCAGCTCTCAAGAGACCCAGTACTTC.

The rearrangement uses TRBV27 and TRBJ1-1; maybe TRBD1 (5 bases). V was pared by 6 bases and J by 7 bases, with 9 bases between. Germline CDR1 MNHEY, CDR2 SMNVEV (reference sequence). The CDR3 runs to 11 residues. For the CDR3, the DNA is TGTGCCAGCAGATCTACAGGTGAAGCTTTCTTT. Encoded protein: CASRSTGEAFF.

The chain uses TRBV12-3 or TRBV12-4 and TRBJ1-2; D is possibly TRBD1 (5 bases). The V end lost 7 bases, the J end lost 3 bases, and 9 bases lay between the germline ends. The CDR3 runs 12 residues. The CDR3 reads CASKGYHYGYTF. For the CDR3, the DNA is TGTGCCAGCAAGGGGTACCACTATGGCTACACCTTC.